The 14 T cell receptor beta chains given below trace back to one sample, sequenced in a study of shared clonotypes between healthy human individuals. The naive CD8 subset, CD45RO-negative cells positively selected for CCR7, excluded terminally differentiated effector memory CD45RA+ cells. Repertoires were generated with immunoSEQ multiplex PCR, while TCRdb's copy carries only in-frame clones and drops some. Of a few million clones listed, 90% to 95% were seen once; the top ten hold around 1.7%. The sequencing sample was made of naive CD8+ T cells from PBMCs. The receptors were gathered from a young man in good health. Some clones in this sample may be carry-over from other donors' samples.

V and J are TRBV7-2 and TRBJ2-2; weak D call: TRBD1 (6 bases). Germline V gene lookup returns CDR1 SGHTA and CDR2 FQGNSA. This CDR3 region has 15 residues. V was trimmed by 4 bases and J by 1 base, leaving 10 bases between them. The CDR3 loop is CASSSRQENTGELFF. The CDR3 DNA sequence: TGTGCCAGCAGCTCCCGACAGGAGAACACCGGGGAGCTGTTTTTT.

This clone was seen once. The chain carries TRBV2 and TRBJ2-5; no clear D gene. V was trimmed by 7 bases and J by 5 bases, leaving 20 bases between them. This CDR3 is 15 amino acids long. Per germline, CDR1 SNHLY and CDR2 FYNNEI. CDR3 region: CASKAVVASGETQYF. CDR3 nucleotides: TGTGCCAGCAAGGCGGTAGTGGCTAGTGGGGAGACCCAGTACTTC. Full variable domain (remainder filled in from reference TRBV2 and TRBJ2-5): EPEVTQTPSHQVTQMGQEVILRCVPISNHLYFYWYRQILGQKVEFLVSFYNNEISEKSEIFDDQFSVERPDGSNFTLKIRSTKLEDSAMYFCASKAVVASGETQYFGPGTRLLVL.

V is TRBV4-1 and J is TRBJ2-2; maybe TRBD1 (5 bases). The CDR3 consists of 18 residues. V was clipped by 0 bases and J by 1 base, with 15 bases between them. CDR1 and CDR2 from the germline V gene are MGHRA and YSYEKL. The CDR3 coding sequence is TGCGCCAGCAGCCAAGATGGGGCGGTCTACCTGAACACCGGGGAGCTGTTTTTT. This sequence encodes CASSQDGAVYLNTGELFF.

This chain joins TRBV4-1 and TRBJ2-7, with D possibly matching TRBD2 (6 bases). Germline loops: CDR1 MGHRA, CDR2 YSYEKL. The CDR3 runs to 15 residues. The germline V and J ends were trimmed by 2 bases and 2 bases, with 13 bases remaining between them. CDR3 sequence (DNA): TGCGCCAGCAGCCAAACGGCCGGAGGGGCCTACGAGCAGTACTTC. It yields the protein CASSQTAGGAYEQYF.

CDR3 bases: TGTGCCAGCCCCCTCGGGAACACCATATATTTT. This codes for CASPLGNTIYF. The chain recombines TRBV2 with TRBJ1-3; no reliable D call. Per the germline V gene, CDR1 is SNHLY and CDR2 is FYNNEI. V gave up 8 bases and J gave up 7 bases, with 9 bases separating them. The CDR3 contains 11 residues. Together with reference TRBV2 and TRBJ1-3, the CDR3 gives the full variable domain: EPEVTQTPSHQVTQMGQEVILRCVPISNHLYFYWYRQILGQKVEFLVSFYNNEISEKSEIFDDQFSVERPDGSNFTLKIRSTKLEDSAMYFCASPLGNTIYFGEGSWLTVV.

This chain connects TRBV27 to TRBJ2-1; perhaps D is TRBD1 or TRBD2 (5 bases each). Trimming cost V 2 bases and J 11 bases, with 13 bases left between them. Germline CDR1 reads MNHEY; CDR2 reads SMNVEV (reference sequence). The CDR3 spans 13 residues. The CDR3 sequence is CASSLGPGTQQFF. The CDR3 region has the DNA TGTGCCAGCAGTTTAGGTCCCGGGACCCAGCAGTTCTTC.

A single count supports this clone. This chain joins TRBV9 and TRBJ2-7; 7 nucleotides align to TRBD2. This CDR3 contains 15 residues. Germline lookup yields CDR1 SGDLS and CDR2 YYNGEE. The V segment lost 4 bases and the J segment 4 bases; nucleotides outside the gene matches: 11. The CDR3 is CASSLGMELAYEQYF. The DNA of the CDR3 is TGTGCCAGCAGCCTCGGCATGGAACTAGCGTACGAGCAGTACTTC.

The chain joins TRBV7-9 to TRBJ2-7; 8 bases map to TRBD2. This CDR3 comprises 15 residues. Germline CDR1 and CDR2: SEHNR and FQNEAQ (reference sequence). V lost 4 bases to trimming and J lost 6 bases; unmatched junction nucleotides: 11. DNA for the CDR3: TGTGCCAGCAGCTCAACGGGAGCTCGGGGGGGCGAGCAGTACTTC. Amino acids: CASSSTGARGGEQYF.

This chain uses TRBV7-2 with TRBJ1-2, with D tentatively TRBD1 (6 bases). V was trimmed by 2 bases and J by 5 bases, leaving 24 bases between them. Germline V gives CDR1 SGHTA, CDR2 FQGNSA. CDR3 length equals 18 residues. The CDR3 is CASSLSGETGWDSYGYTF. The CDR3 DNA sequence: TGTGCCAGCAGCTTATCGGGCGAGACAGGATGGGATTCATATGGCTACACCTTC.

The V call is TRBV10-3, the J call TRBJ2-7; D gene ambiguous. Germline V gene sequence: CDR1 ENHRY, CDR2 SYGVKD. This CDR3 spans 12 amino acids. V was shortened by 6 bases and J by 5 bases, with 11 bases between the two germline ends. CDR3 bases: TGTGCCATCAGCGCGGTCGGAGACGAGCAGTACTTC. Amino acids: CAISAVGDEQYF.

This clone has only a few counts. This chain links TRBV30 with TRBJ1-1; D gene uncertain. CDR1 is GTSNPN, CDR2 SVGIG, per germline (reference sequence). Trimming pared 2 bases from V and 0 bases from J, leaving 7 bases between. The CDR3 consists of 13 residues. The CDR3 sequence: CAWSQVMNTEAFF. The DNA for the CDR3 is TGTGCCTGGAGTCAGGTTATGAACACTGAAGCTTTCTTT.

The chain couples TRBV28 to TRBJ2-3; D unclear. CDR3 length equals 15 residues. The V end lost 1 base, the J end lost 5 bases, and 13 bases lay between the germline ends. Per germline, CDR1 MDHEN and CDR2 SYDVKM. DNA for the CDR3: TGTGCCAGCAGTTTATTCCTCTCCCCGGTAGATACGCAGTATTTT. Residues: CASSLFLSPVDTQYF.

The chain uses TRBV28 and TRBJ1-3; no firm D call. The V and J ends lost 4 bases and 4 bases respectively, with 11 bases between them. Per germline, CDR1 MDHEN and CDR2 SYDVKM. CDR3 length: 14 amino acids. CDR3 sequence reads: CASSSRWGGNTIYF. DNA for the CDR3: TGTGCCAGCAGTTCCCGCTGGGGAGGAAACACCATATATTTT.

Turning to this clone: This same CDR3 is encoded by further DNA sequences in the sample. CDR3 region: CASSFRAGELFF. CDR3 in DNA: TGTGCCAGCAGTTTCAGAGCCGGGGAGCTGTTTTTT. The J gene is TRBJ2-2, the V gene TRBV28; D unclear. The CDR3 extends over 12 amino acids. Germline loops: CDR1 MDHEN, CDR2 SYDVKM. Trimming left V 3 bases short and J 6 bases short, with 5 bases between. The complete variable domain, with remaining parts taken from reference TRBV28 and TRBJ2-2, reads DVKVTQSSRYLVKRTGEKVFLECVQDMDHENMFWYRQDPGLGLRLIYFSYDVKMKEKGDIPEGYSVSREKKERFSLILESASTNQTSMYLCASSFRAGELFFGEGSRLTVL.